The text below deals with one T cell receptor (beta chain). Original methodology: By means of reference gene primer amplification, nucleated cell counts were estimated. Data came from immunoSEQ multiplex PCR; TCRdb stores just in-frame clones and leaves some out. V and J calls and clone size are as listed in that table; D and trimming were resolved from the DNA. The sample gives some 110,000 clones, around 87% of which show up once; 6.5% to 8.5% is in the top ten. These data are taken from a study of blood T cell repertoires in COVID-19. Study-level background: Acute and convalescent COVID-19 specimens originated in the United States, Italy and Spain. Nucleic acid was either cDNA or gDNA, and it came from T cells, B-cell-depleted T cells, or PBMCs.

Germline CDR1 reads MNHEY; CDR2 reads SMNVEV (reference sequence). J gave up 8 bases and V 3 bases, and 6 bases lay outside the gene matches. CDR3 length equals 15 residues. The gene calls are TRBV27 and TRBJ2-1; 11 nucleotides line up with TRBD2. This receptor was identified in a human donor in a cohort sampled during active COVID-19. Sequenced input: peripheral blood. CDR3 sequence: CASSFLAGGADEQFF. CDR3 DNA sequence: TGTGCCAGCAGTTTTCTAGCGGGAGGTGCGGATGAGCAGTTCTTC.